This T cell receptor (beta chain) emerged from a study of spatial heterogeneity in lung cancer. Germline V lookup: CDR1 ENHRY, CDR2 SYGVKD. This CDR3 contains 17 residues. V lost 0 bases, J lost 4 bases, and 9 bases stayed unmatched. This clonotype was found many times. Every TCR cDNA molecule bore its own unique molecular identifier. TCRdb processed the 5' RACE reads anew with MiXCR; each CDR3 protein has one entry. The sample holds 60,000 to 75,000 distinct CDR3 sequences; about 6.3% are singletons and the top ten take 14% to 15%. The time point here: sample taken at primary tumor resection. The donor group consisted of approximately 77 patients who had untreated, early-stage non-small cell lung cancer. Sequencing covered unsorted whole RNA taken from tumor, nontumor lung or frozen PBMC.

The chain recombines TRBV10-3 with TRBJ2-1; 7 bases map to TRBD2. The specimen was PBMCs, collected at surgery. The receptor's source is a female donor with early-stage non-small cell lung cancer. CDR3 sequence reads: CAISESMAGERYNEQFF. CDR3 coding DNA: TGTGCCATCAGTGAGTCGATGGCGGGAGAAAGGTACAATGAGCAGTTCTTC.